The TCR beta chain described here comes from a study of shared clonotypes between healthy human individuals. Study-level points and caveats: In contrast to clonotypes shared by all four donors, non-shared clonotypes had lower generation probabilities. Clonotype sharing among donors likely depends on sequencing depth. For naive CD4 cells, around 5.1% of clonotypes were shared across four donors. Blood was the only sampled material, and tissue repertoires likely differ.

V lost 4 bases, J lost 2 bases, and 12 bases lay in between. From germline, CDR1 is SGHDT and CDR2 YYEEEE. The CDR3 spans 14 residues. The protocol was immunoSEQ multiplex PCR, while the TCRdb copy is restricted to in-frame clones and leaves out a portion. The repertoire holds about a million clones, with 60% to 85% as singletons. As regards this clone: Its antigen is currently unknown.

The chain carries TRBV5-6 and TRBJ1-1; D possibly corresponds to TRBD1 (5 bases). The sequence derives from a man aged 18 to 35 in good health. Sequencing was carried out using memory CD4+ T cells sorted from blood. Subset of the sample: CD45RA-negative fraction. In nucleotides, the CDR3 is TGTGCCAGCAGCACCGGACACGCTAACACTGAAGCTTTCTTT. It translates to CASSTGHANTEAFF.